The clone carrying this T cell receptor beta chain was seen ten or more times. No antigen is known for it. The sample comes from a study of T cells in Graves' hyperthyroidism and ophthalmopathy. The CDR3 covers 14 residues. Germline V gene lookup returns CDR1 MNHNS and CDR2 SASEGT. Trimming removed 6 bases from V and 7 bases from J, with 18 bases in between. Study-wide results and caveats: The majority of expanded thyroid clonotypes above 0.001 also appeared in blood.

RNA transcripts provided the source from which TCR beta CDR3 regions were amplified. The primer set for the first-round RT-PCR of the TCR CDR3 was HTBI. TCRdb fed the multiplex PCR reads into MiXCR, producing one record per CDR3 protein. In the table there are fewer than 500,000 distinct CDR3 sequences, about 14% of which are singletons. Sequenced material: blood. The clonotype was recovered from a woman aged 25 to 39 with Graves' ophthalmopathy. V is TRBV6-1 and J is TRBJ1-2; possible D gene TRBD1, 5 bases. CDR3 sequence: CASRTLQRGGGYTF. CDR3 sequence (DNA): TGTGCCAGCAGGACTTTGCAAAGGGGAGGTGGCTACACCTTC.